The following is a T cell receptor beta chain sequence with its context. Its antigen remains unknown. Germline V gene data show CDR1 as SQVTM and CDR2 as ANQGSEA. There are 15 residues in the CDR3. V lost 4 bases, J lost 4 bases, and 12 bases stayed unmatched. These data originate in a study of immune cell composition in non-small cell lung cancer. Study-wide points: It was not proven that tumour-reactive clones equal dominant tumour-associated clones. Tumour TCR-beta clonality showed no significant link to smoking pack-years.

Method: immunoSEQ multiplex PCR; TCRdb's copy keeps in-frame clones and lacks some. The table has about 6,600 clones, 65% to 85% seen once; the top ten hold roughly 14%. The chain recombines TRBV29-1 with TRBJ1-2; 7 bases agree with TRBD1. The source is a human donor with non-small cell lung cancer. Sequenced material: lung tumor tissue. In nucleotides, the CDR3 is TGCAGCGTTGGGAATGAGGGGGCGCACATCTATGGCTACACCTTC. Protein product: CSVGNEGAHIYGYTF.